The subject of this entry is one T cell receptor (beta chain). This clonotype came up a few times. It lacks a known antigen. No qualities accompany the bases; no much larger clone lies one base away. The treatment or condition label on this specimen signifies: live attenuated yellow fever vaccine strain. PBMCs were isolated from peripheral blood using a standard Ficoll-Paque protocol. Dynabeads CD4 and CD8 positive selection kits were used to isolate CD4 and CD8 T-cell fractions. TriZol was used to extract RNA from bulk PBMCs, from CD4 and CD8 fractions, and from dextramer-positive and dextramer-negative fractions. The sample originates from a study of T cells after yellow fever vaccination (dated by TCRdb to 2018 to 2020). Study-level background: The SMART-Seq v4 Ultra Low Input RNA kit was used to prepare libraries from fractions with low cell numbers. To track T-cell clones before and after primary and booster YFV17D yellow fever vaccination, bulk TCR alpha and beta repertoires were sequenced longitudinally. Two healthy male donors made up the cohort, one aged 18 to 29 years and the other aged 30 to 40 years. Bulk PBMC replicates and cell subsets were isolated from blood drawn at multiple timepoints before and after both primary and secondary immunization. The study at large found these results: FACS-sorted repertoires could contain abundant contaminating clonotypes from the bulk population, so computational filtering was required. A small fraction of clonotypes appeared in both the CD4 and CD8 compartments, likely as a result of convergent recombination. Most clones expanded after primary vaccination (96% of CD4 and 88% of CD8) were re-detected after the booster, suggesting that broad memory maintenance occurred. The secondary T-cell response was weaker than the primary response but faster, peaking on day 5 instead of day 15. Only a couple of donors were included in the study, so the extent to which the findings can be generalized is limited.

Sequencing relied on an Illumina NovaSeq 6000. TCR cDNA was made using 5'RACE template switching, a step that added a universal primer site and unique molecular identifiers. cDNA synthesis was primed from both the TCR alpha and TCR beta constant segments. Libraries were amplified in two PCR steps, with sample barcodes and sequencing adapters added in the second step. Sequencing of libraries was performed on Illumina HiSeq 2500 (2x100 bp) or NovaSeq (2x150 bp). The original pipeline was this. Demultiplexing of reads and collapsing into UMI consensus sequences were performed with MIGEC, and V(D)J alignment was carried out with MiXCR. Vaccine-responding clonotypes were defined with edgeR using replicate PBMC samples, requiring FDR below 0.01 and a log2 fold change above 5 up to day 15. Each bulk clonotype was labeled CD4 or CD8 based on which sequenced repertoire, CD4 or CD8, contained the clonotype at higher abundance. The public reads were run again by TCRdb, first through fastp at Q25 and then through MiXCR, and only productive beta chains were kept. Each entry merges the rows of one CDR3 protein and shows their most common DNA and genes. The V and J calls and clone size are TCRdb's, not the authors'. The sample table records 150,000 to 200,000 distinct CDR3 sequences; about a tenth of these occur just once. The top ten constitute about 40% of the sample.

From the cysteine up to the phenylalanine, the CDR3 has a length of 15 residues. This entry keeps only the CDR3 DNA: 45 bases, framed from base 1. The germline V gene (reference sequence) supplies CDR1 LGHDT and CDR2 YNNKEL. Germline trimming amounts to 6 bases on V and 2 bases on J, with 9 as the count of junction bases outside the gene matches. The rearrangement combines TRBV3-1 with TRBJ2-7, with 8 central nucleotides matching TRBD2. This clonotype was obtained from a man aged 18 to 30 who received the YFV17D yellow fever vaccine. Sample: CD8+ T cells sorted from PBMCs, taken 45 days after the yellow fever booster vaccination. The CDR3 reads CASSSYGTRPYEQYF. The nucleotides read TGTGCCAGCAGTTCATACGGGACTAGGCCCTACGAGCAGTACTTC.